A selection of T cell receptor beta chains follows, all from one sample in a study of control samples from healthy donors and cancer patients. Produced via immunoSEQ multiplex PCR; TCRdb's table is partial and in-frame only. The table includes just under 150,000 clones, about nine tenths detected once. The source material was blood. The source is a young man in good health. Each CDR3 is given with its conserved first and last residue. The order of the fields is CDR3 protein, CDR3 DNA, V gene, clone size, D gene, J gene. The D gene is left open where the match is weak. Size tells how often a clone was seen (once, few, many) or the class of an expanded clone, and some rows leave it out.

CDR3: CASSLDPQDPYGYTF
DNA: TGTGCCAGCAGCTTAGATCCGCAAGATCCCTATGGCTACACCTTC
V: TRBV11-2
size: .
D: .
J: TRBJ1-2

CDR3: CASSLSQTNYGYTF
DNA: TGTGCCAGCAGCTTAAGCCAGACTAACTATGGCTACACCTTC
V: TRBV11-2
size: .
D: .
J: TRBJ1-2

CDR3: CSATDRGLYSNQPQHF
DNA: TGCAGTGCTACTGACAGGGGACTCTATAGCAATCAGCCCCAGCATTTT
V: TRBV20-1
size: once
D: TRBD1
J: TRBJ1-5

CDR3: CASSHSQAYEQYF
DNA: TGCGCCAGCAGCCATTCCCAGGCTTACGAGCAGTACTTC
V: TRBV4-1
size: once
D: .
J: TRBJ2-7

CDR3: CASSPWAGGSYEQYF
DNA: TGCGCCAGCAGCCCGTGGGCAGGGGGATCCTACGAGCAGTACTTC
V: TRBV5-1
size: .
D: TRBD1
J: TRBJ2-7

CDR3: CATSRDGGYSYEQYF
DNA: TGTGCCACCAGCAGAGATGGGGGCTACTCCTACGAGCAGTACTTC
V: TRBV15
size: .
D: .
J: TRBJ2-7

CDR3: CASSLDRGNTIYF
DNA: TGTGCCAGCAGCCTGGACCGGGGAAACACCATATATTTT
V: TRBV7-9
size: .
D: .
J: TRBJ1-3

CDR3: CASSLRVSQGAGEQYF
DNA: TGCGCCAGCAGCTTGAGAGTCAGCCAGGGGGCAGGTGAGCAGTACTTC
V: TRBV5-1
size: .
D: TRBD1
J: TRBJ2-7

CDR3: CASAGTATSYEQYF
DNA: TGTGCCAGCGCCGGGACAGCTACCTCCTACGAGCAGTACTTC
V: TRBV2
size: .
D: TRBD1
J: TRBJ2-7

CDR3: CAISEYSHTEAFF
DNA: TGTGCCATCAGTGAGTACAGCCACACTGAAGCTTTCTTT
V: TRBV10-3
size: .
D: .
J: TRBJ1-1

CDR3: CASRRRGTAGMNTEAFF
DNA: TGTGCCAGTAGGAGGCGAGGGACGGCCGGTATGAACACTGAAGCTTTCTTT
V: TRBV19
size: .
D: .
J: TRBJ1-1

CDR3: CASRVDTYSGNTIYF
DNA: TGCGCCAGCAGAGTAGACACCTACTCTGGAAACACCATATATTTT
V: TRBV5-1
size: few
D: .
J: TRBJ1-3

CDR3: CAWSAGVTEAFF
DNA: TGTGCCTGGAGTGCGGGCGTCACTGAAGCTTTCTTT
V: TRBV30
size: .
D: .
J: TRBJ1-1

CDR3: CASGGQDYSNQPQHF
DNA: TGTGCCAGCGGGGGACAAGATTATAGCAATCAGCCCCAGCATTTT
V: TRBV28
size: .
D: .
J: TRBJ1-5

CDR3: CASSLRERGTEAFF
DNA: TGTGCCAGCAGTCTCCGTGAAAGGGGAACTGAAGCTTTCTTT
V: TRBV2
size: .
D: .
J: TRBJ1-1

CDR3: CSVGETGSGYTF
DNA: TGCAGCGTTGGCGAGACAGGGTCTGGCTACACCTTC
V: TRBV29-1
size: .
D: TRBD1
J: TRBJ1-2

CDR3: CASSARGASTDTQYF
DNA: TGTGCCAGCAGCGCCCGAGGGGCGAGCACAGATACGCAGTATTTT
V: TRBV11-2
size: .
D: .
J: TRBJ2-3

CDR3: CASSLLAARGGKNIQYF
DNA: TGTGCCAGCAGTTTACTGGCGGCCAGAGGCGGTAAAAACATTCAGTACTTC
V: TRBV28
size: .
D: .
J: TRBJ2-4

CDR3: CASSMRGASTEAFF
DNA: TGTGCCAGCAGTATGAGGGGGGCGAGCACTGAAGCTTTCTTT
V: TRBV25-1
size: .
D: .
J: TRBJ1-1

CDR3: CASSLALGQGKDGYTF
DNA: TGTGCCAGCAGCTTAGCTTTGGGACAGGGGAAGGATGGCTACACCTTC
V: TRBV7-9
size: .
D: TRBD1
J: TRBJ1-2

CDR3: CASGNYNEQFF
DNA: TGTGCCAGCGGCAACTACAATGAGCAGTTCTTC
V: TRBV7-9
size: .
D: .
J: TRBJ2-1

CDR3: CASKPTGGGQPQHF
DNA: TGTGCCAGCAAACCGACAGGGGGCGGCCAGCCCCAGCATTTT
V: TRBV28
size: .
D: TRBD1
J: TRBJ1-5

CDR3: CASSEWGGEQYF
DNA: TGTGCCAGCAGTGAGTGGGGGGGCGAGCAGTACTTC
V: TRBV25-1
size: .
D: TRBD2
J: TRBJ2-7

CDR3: CASSHRTSGGTNEQFF
DNA: TGCGCCAGCAGCCACCGGACTAGCGGGGGGACCAATGAGCAGTTCTTC
V: TRBV5-1
size: .
D: TRBD2
J: TRBJ2-1

CDR3: CASSSPYQPQHF
DNA: TGTGCCAGCAGTTCCCCGTATCAGCCCCAGCATTTT
V: TRBV28
size: .
D: .
J: TRBJ1-5

CDR3: CAISDSQGSGTQYF
DNA: TGTGCCATCAGTGATAGTCAGGGTAGCGGTACGCAGTATTTT
V: TRBV10-3
size: .
D: .
J: TRBJ2-3

CDR3: CASSLKTGGARDTQYF
DNA: TGTGCCAGCAGCTTGAAAACGGGGGGGGCGCGGGATACGCAGTATTTT
V: TRBV5-8
size: .
D: TRBD2
J: TRBJ2-3

CDR3: CASSAGTLGPQHF
DNA: TGTGCCAGCAGTGCCGGGACGTTAGGGCCCCAGCATTTT
V: TRBV2
size: .
D: .
J: TRBJ1-5

CDR3: CASSFDPGGTLSGNTIYF
DNA: TGTGCCAGCAGTTTTGACCCAGGGGGAACCCTCTCTGGAAACACCATATATTTT
V: TRBV5-5
size: .
D: TRBD1
J: TRBJ1-3

CDR3: CASSEGRNTEAFF
DNA: TGTGCCAGCAGTGAAGGGAGGAACACTGAAGCTTTCTTT
V: TRBV6-1
size: .
D: .
J: TRBJ1-1

CDR3: CASSLQDRGFYEQYF
DNA: TGCGCCAGCAGCTTGCAAGACAGGGGGTTTTACGAGCAGTACTTC
V: TRBV5-1
size: .
D: TRBD1
J: TRBJ2-7

CDR3: CASSVGEGTSPDTQYF
DNA: TGTGCCAGCAGCGTAGGGGAGGGGACTAGCCCAGATACGCAGTATTTT
V: TRBV9
size: .
D: TRBD2
J: TRBJ2-3

CDR3: CASSSPGQLNTEAFF
DNA: TGTGCCAGCAGTTCCCCGGGACAGCTGAACACTGAAGCTTTCTTT
V: TRBV6-5
size: .
D: TRBD1
J: TRBJ1-1

CDR3: CGVTRRSYNEQFF
DNA: TGTGGGGTAACAAGGAGGTCCTACAATGAGCAGTTCTTC
V: TRBV28
size: .
D: .
J: TRBJ2-1

CDR3: CATSDSTGLQGATEQFF
DNA: TGTGCCACCAGTGATTCAACCGGGCTCCAAGGGGCCACTGAGCAGTTCTTC
V: TRBV24-1
size: .
D: .
J: TRBJ2-1

CDR3: CASSLGGSGNTIYF
DNA: TGTGCCAGCAGTTTAGGGGGTTCTGGAAACACCATATATTTT
V: TRBV27
size: .
D: .
J: TRBJ1-3

CDR3: CASSLERGLNEQYF
DNA: TGTGCCAGCAGCTTAGAGCGGGGGTTAAACGAGCAGTACTTC
V: TRBV11-2
size: .
D: TRBD2
J: TRBJ2-7

CDR3: CASSFGTDNEQFF
DNA: TGTGCCAGCAGCTTCGGGACGGACAATGAGCAGTTCTTC
V: TRBV5-5
size: .
D: .
J: TRBJ2-1

CDR3: CASSLSGTQTNEKLFF
DNA: TGTGCCAGCAGTTTATCCGGGACTCAAACTAATGAAAAACTGTTTTTT
V: TRBV28
size: .
D: .
J: TRBJ1-4

CDR3: CASGLVLGSSTDTQYF
DNA: TGTGCTAGTGGTTTGGTACTAGGCTCTAGCACAGATACGCAGTATTTT
V: TRBV12-5
size: once
D: .
J: TRBJ2-3

CDR3: CASSTDPSTDTQYF
DNA: TGCGCCAGCAGCACTGACCCTAGCACAGATACGCAGTATTTT
V: TRBV5-1
size: .
D: .
J: TRBJ2-3

CDR3: CASSQDWGGPPKNIQYF
DNA: TGCGCCAGCAGCCAAGATTGGGGGGGGCCCCCCAAAAACATTCAGTACTTC
V: TRBV4-1
size: .
D: .
J: TRBJ2-4

CDR3: CASIGQNTEAFF
DNA: TGTGCCAGCATTGGACAGAACACTGAAGCTTTCTTT
V: TRBV12-3/TRBV12-4
size: .
D: .
J: TRBJ1-1

CDR3: CASNPQGNKGYTF
DNA: TGTGCCAGCAACCCACAGGGCAATAAGGGCTACACCTTC
V: TRBV28
size: .
D: .
J: TRBJ1-2

CDR3: CASSLVQVPSSYNSPLHF
DNA: TGCGCCAGCAGCTTGGTCCAGGTGCCTAGCTCCTATAATTCACCCCTCCACTTT
V: TRBV5-1
size: .
D: .
J: TRBJ1-6

CDR3: CASSYSGPNTGELFF
DNA: TGTGCCAGCAGTTACTCGGGGCCGAACACCGGGGAGCTGTTTTTT
V: TRBV6-5
size: .
D: .
J: TRBJ2-2

CDR3: CASSVAQGGTYEQYF
DNA: TGTGCCAGCAGCGTAGCACAGGGGGGGACCTACGAGCAGTACTTC
V: TRBV9
size: .
D: .
J: TRBJ2-7

CDR3: CASSPGTATNTEAFF
DNA: TGTGCCAGCAGTCCGGGGACAGCCACAAACACTGAAGCTTTCTTT
V: TRBV27
size: .
D: TRBD1
J: TRBJ1-1

CDR3: CANQAEGNTEAFF
DNA: TGTGCCAACCAGGCGGAGGGTAACACTGAAGCTTTCTTT
V: TRBV6-5
size: .
D: .
J: TRBJ1-1

CDR3: CASSYRQLNYGYTF
DNA: TGTGCCAGCAGTTACCGGCAGCTTAACTATGGCTACACCTTC
V: TRBV6-2/TRBV6-3
size: few
D: .
J: TRBJ1-2

CDR3: CASSRSTDNYGYTF
DNA: TGTGCCAGCAGCCGATCGACAGATAACTATGGCTACACCTTC
V: TRBV9
size: .
D: .
J: TRBJ1-2

CDR3: CASSMQGSWTEAFF
DNA: TGTGCCAGTAGCATGCAGGGTTCGTGGACTGAAGCTTTCTTT
V: TRBV19
size: .
D: .
J: TRBJ1-1

CDR3: CASSHKGRTYTGELFF
DNA: TGTGCCAGCAGCCACAAGGGTCGAACCTACACCGGGGAGCTGTTTTTT
V: TRBV14
size: .
D: .
J: TRBJ2-2

CDR3: CASSLEHNMNTEAFF
DNA: TGTGCCAGCAGCTTAGAACATAACATGAACACTGAAGCTTTCTTT
V: TRBV7-8
size: once
D: .
J: TRBJ1-1

CDR3: CASSWGFNEQFF
DNA: TGTGCCAGTAGTTGGGGCTTCAATGAGCAGTTCTTC
V: TRBV19
size: .
D: .
J: TRBJ2-1